This T cell receptor beta chain came from a study of T cells after posttransplantation cyclophosphamide. General study findings and limits: Donor-recipient repertoire similarity was low at 1-2 months, rising over year one. Blood and skin or GI T cell repertoires showed limited TRB overlap. Recipient CMV seropositivity and CMV reactivation strongly tracked TRB clonality.

Peripheral blood was collected from the related graft donor on the marrow donation day. The sample holds many counts of this clone. Its matching antigen is unknown. The CDR3 runs to 12 residues. V was cut by 6 bases and J by 8 bases, with 13 bases left in between. Per the germline V gene, CDR1 is SGHNT and CDR2 is YENEEA. Data came from immunoSEQ multiplex PCR; TCRdb stores just in-frame clones and leaves some out. The repertoire consists of 40,000 to 45,000 clones, none detected only once. The TCR was taken from a man in his forties in good health, CMV-negative, and a related stem cell transplant donor. Sequences were obtained from PBMCs. J is TRBJ1-1 and V is TRBV11-3, with D possibly being TRBD1 (5 bases). The DNA of the CDR3 is TGTGCCAGCAGGCCCACAGGACGAGAAGCTTTCTTT. It translates to CASRPTGREAFF.